The 4 T cell receptor beta chains in this list originate from one sample, sequenced in a study of graft-versus-host responses after intestinal transplantation. Which antigens these TCRs recognize remains unknown. Method: immunoSEQ multiplex PCR; TCRdb's copy keeps in-frame clones and lacks some. The profile shows 40,000 or so clones, roughly 95% of them singletons. This specimen consisted of unstimulated CD8+ T cells sorted from spleen or lymph node cells, obtained before transplant. The receptors were gathered from a human donor who was the organ donor for an intestinal transplant.

The rearrangement joins TRBV7-2 to TRBJ1-5; D not resolved. V was pared by 2 bases and J by 0 bases, with 8 bases between. This CDR3 spans 15 amino acids. CDR1 SGHTA and CDR2 FQGNSA come from the germline V gene. The CDR3 nucleotides are TGTGCCAGCAGCTTAAGTGGGAGTAGCAATCAGCCCCAGCATTTT. This codes for CASSLSGSSNQPQHF.

The gene calls are TRBV4-3 and TRBJ1-6, with D perhaps matching TRBD1 (6 bases). Trimming stripped 2 bases from V and 3 bases from J, with 17 bases between. Germline V lookup: CDR1 LGHNA, CDR2 YSLEER. The CDR3 loop spans 18 amino acids. CDR3 coding DNA: TGCGCCAGCAGCCAATCAAGGCGGGGGCTAGGCTATAATTCACCCCTCCACTTT. Its translation: CASSQSRRGLGYNSPLHF.

J is TRBJ2-5 and V is TRBV11-2; 9 bases line up with TRBD1. The CDR3 is 17 amino acids. V dropped 1 base and J dropped 4; count of bases not matched to a gene: 10. From germline, CDR1 is SGHAT and CDR2 FQNNGV. The DNA for the CDR3 is TGTGCCAGCAGCTTAGCCTTTCTACAGGGGGCCCGAGAGACCCAGTACTTC. This translates into CASSLAFLQGARETQYF.

The chain combines TRBV7-6 with TRBJ1-1, with TRBD1 matching 8 bases. The CDR3 runs 17 residues. J gave up 0 bases and V 5 bases, and 11 bases lay outside the gene matches. Germline V CDR1 and CDR2: SGHVS, FNYEAQ. The CDR3, as DNA: TGTGCCAGCAGCCCTTTTCCAGGGGGCGAGATGAACACTGAAGCTTTCTTT. Translated, it gives CASSPFPGGEMNTEAFF.